This T cell receptor (beta chain) was identified during a study of identical twins (dated by TCRdb to 2015 to 2016). Broadly, across the study: To test whether fetal clonotypes persist, this study deep-sequenced TCR alpha and beta repertoires from monozygotic twins, from unrelated adults of various ages, and from cord blood. To rule out contamination, replicate twin experiments were performed at different times with different library preparation protocols. General findings and caveats noted by the study authors: A weaker excess of twin sharing was found in beta out-of-frame sequences because the signal-to-noise ratio was lowered by fewer shared sequences. Conclusions relied on cross-sectional statistical analysis, since the same donors could not be followed over many years. Invariant T cells such as MAIT and iNKT could partly confound zero-insertion analyses, although diverse VJ usage argued against such confounding for most clonotypes. Compared with coincidental sharing between unrelated individuals, out-of-frame TCR alpha sequences shared between twins showed an excess of sequences with low generation probability. Fewer insertions were carried by abundant cord blood beta clonotypes, a similar but weaker trend appeared in young adult naive repertoires, and no such trend appeared in memory repertoires. In monozygotic twins, recombination models systematically underestimated out-of-frame TCR alpha sharing, but the models matched the sharing seen between unrelated individuals.

Trimmed from V: 2 bases; trimmed from J: 2 bases; junction bases lacking a gene match: 6. The CDR3 has 15 amino acids, counting the end cysteine and phenylalanine. Only the CDR3 portion is preserved as DNA: 45 bases, with reading frame beginning at the first base. Based on the germline V gene, the CDR1 and CDR2 sequences are MNHNS and SASEGT. Every donor was a healthy Caucasian. Three unrelated non-twin adults were additionally sequenced: a male aged 18 to 30, a male aged 50 to 60 and a female aged 50 to 60. Using Miltenyi CD45RO+ enrichment and human naive T-cell isolation kits, memory (CD45RO+) and naive T cells were isolated from PBMC. The library was generated by 5' RACE. The instrument given in TCRdb is Illumina HiSeq 2000. Template switching introduced a universal primer binding site; the final cDNA contained a unique molecular identifier, enabling accurate counting of TCR cDNA molecules. Specific primers in the conserved constant-segment region were used to synthesize first-strand cDNA for the TCR alpha and beta chains. To control for contamination, every cDNA library carried two barcodes: a SMART-Mk sample barcode plus Illumina barcodes. TruSeq adapter sequences along with Illumina sample barcodes were introduced in two successive PCR steps. TCR alpha and beta cDNA libraries were sequenced on the Illumina HiSeq platform with custom primers. Turning to the authors' computational methods: Raw reads were processed with MiGEC to extract unique molecular identifiers, and MiXCR was used to determine CDR3 positions. Recombination models were inferred per individual with the repgenHMM and IGoR tools using an EM algorithm. The analysis of shared clonotypes was done with the tcR package in R, with sharing normalized by the product of cloneset sizes. Out-of-frame nonproductive sequences were analyzed to study raw recombination free of thymic and clonal selection effects. TCRdb ran its own pipeline on the public reads, namely fastp trimming at Q25 and MiXCR clone calling, and kept in-frame beta chains. A single entry per CDR3 protein holds the most common genes and DNA from its merged rows. The V and J calls here are based on TCRdb, not the publication. This sample lists 400,000 to 500,000 distinct CDR3 sequences; about 18% were detected once. Of the sample, about 12% falls within the top ten clones.

This clonotype was seen more than once but under ten times. What antigen it recognizes has not been identified. No clone much larger than this one lies a single base away; base qualities are absent. The sequenced sample consisted of naive T cells sorted from blood. Reading the label with the study, this specimen's cell subset or site is: cells isolated with a human naive T-cell isolation kit. This receptor chain uses TRBV6-1 and TRBJ2-7, with 7 junctional bases fitting TRBD2. This receptor was taken from a man between 45 and 60 years old in good health. Read as DNA, the sequence is TGTGCCAGCAGTGAAATGGCTGCGGGAGCCTACGAGCAGTACTTC. Translated, this is CASSEMAAGAYEQYF.